This T cell receptor (beta chain) appears in the sequencing data of a study of T cell repertoires in cytomegalovirus infection. The wider study: HLA-B-restricted CMV epitopes that are well studied were used alongside recently identified HLA-C-restricted ones.

Study-wide points: Totalled public TCR beta family frequency picked out people who carried CMV plus the relevant HLA.

TCRdb analysed the reads with MiXCR anew, one entry per CDR3 protein. The data show around 800,000 distinct CDR3 sequences, with less than 35% seen just once and under 15% held by the top ten. Details on this clonotype: The antigen remains unidentified. At one end, the junction sequence differs from germline, possibly due to a read error.

Sequencing used cultured CD8+ T cells from PBMCs, obtained from culture after CMV antigen stimulation. This receptor was obtained from a human donor in good health (CMV status not recorded). Some clones in this sample may be carry-over from other donors' samples.

The CDR3 sequence is CASSYSRPPEKLLF. The CDR3 bases are TGTGCCAGCAGTTACTCTAGGCCCCCTGAAAAACTGCTTTTT. V usage is TRBV6-5 and J usage is TRBJ1-4; D unresolved. Germline CDR1 reads MNHEY; CDR2 reads SVGAGI. The CDR3 is 14 residues long.